The source of this TCR beta chain is a study of blood T cell repertoires in COVID-19. In the study overall: Acute-phase and convalescent COVID-19 samples originated in the United States, Italy and Spain. PBMCs, B-cell-depleted T cells, or T cells were the source of the cDNA or gDNA that made up the material.

Data came from immunoSEQ multiplex PCR; TCRdb stores just in-frame clones and leaves some out. The sample has some 220,000 clones, roughly 81% seen once. This CDR3 is 15 amino acids long. V gave up 6 bases and J gave up 6 bases; unmatched junction bases: 7. The V gene's germline CDR1 is MNHEY and CDR2 SMNVEV (reference sequence). J is TRBJ2-7 and V is TRBV27; 14 positions agree with TRBD2. The specimen was peripheral blood. The receptor was derived from a man aged 50 to 59 who had recovered from COVID-19. Here the CDR3 DNA reads TGTGCCAGCAGCCCCACGGGACTAGCGGGAGCCGAGCAGTACTTC. Its protein is CASSPTGLAGAEQYF.